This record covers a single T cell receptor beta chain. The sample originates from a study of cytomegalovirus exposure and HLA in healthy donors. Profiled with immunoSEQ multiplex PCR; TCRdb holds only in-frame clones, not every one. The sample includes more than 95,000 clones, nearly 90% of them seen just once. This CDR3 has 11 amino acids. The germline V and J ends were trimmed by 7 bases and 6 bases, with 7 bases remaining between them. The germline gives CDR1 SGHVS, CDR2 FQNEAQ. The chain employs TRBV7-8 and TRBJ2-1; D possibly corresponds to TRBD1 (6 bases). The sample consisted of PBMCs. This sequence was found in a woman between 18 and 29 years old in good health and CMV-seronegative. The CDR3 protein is CASKGGNEQFF. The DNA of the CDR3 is TGTGCCAGCAAAGGGGGCAATGAGCAGTTCTTC.